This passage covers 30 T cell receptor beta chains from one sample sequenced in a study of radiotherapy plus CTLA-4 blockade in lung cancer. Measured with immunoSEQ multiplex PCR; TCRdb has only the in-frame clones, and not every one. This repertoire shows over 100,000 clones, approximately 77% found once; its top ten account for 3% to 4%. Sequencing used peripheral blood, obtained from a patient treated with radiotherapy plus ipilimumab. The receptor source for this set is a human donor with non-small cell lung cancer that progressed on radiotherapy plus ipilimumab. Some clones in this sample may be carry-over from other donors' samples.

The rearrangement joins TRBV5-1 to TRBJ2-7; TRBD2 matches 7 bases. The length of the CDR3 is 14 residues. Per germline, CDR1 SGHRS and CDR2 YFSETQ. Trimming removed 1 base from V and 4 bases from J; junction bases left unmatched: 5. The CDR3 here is CASSLQGGIYEQYF. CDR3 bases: TGCGCCAGCAGCTTGCAGGGAGGGATATACGAGCAGTACTTC.

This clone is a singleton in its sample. The CDR3 sequence: CASSLVVGAGELFF. The CDR3 nucleotides read TGCGCCAGCAGCTTGGTCGTGGGGGCCGGGGAGCTGTTTTTT. This chain connects TRBV5-1 to TRBJ2-2; tentatively, D is TRBD1 or TRBD2 (5 bases each). V lost 0 bases and J 6 bases, leaving 9 bases between the germline ends. In germline, CDR1 is SGHRS, CDR2 YFSETQ. The CDR3 runs 14 residues.

CDR3 sequence reads: CASSEGSNQPQHF. DNA for the CDR3: TGTGCCAGTAGTGAGGGCAGCAATCAGCCCCAGCATTTT. The chain joins TRBV19 to TRBJ1-5; D uncertain. The CDR3 runs 13 residues. V shed 5 bases and J shed 1 base, with 6 bases lying between them. Germline CDR1 LNHDA, CDR2 SQIVND (reference sequence).

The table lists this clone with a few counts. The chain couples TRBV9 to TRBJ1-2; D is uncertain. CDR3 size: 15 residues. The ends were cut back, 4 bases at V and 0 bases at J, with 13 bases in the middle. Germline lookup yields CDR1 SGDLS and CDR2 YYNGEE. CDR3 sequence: CASSPRGGANYGYTF. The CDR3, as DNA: TGTGCCAGCAGCCCGCGGGGAGGAGCTAACTATGGCTACACCTTC.

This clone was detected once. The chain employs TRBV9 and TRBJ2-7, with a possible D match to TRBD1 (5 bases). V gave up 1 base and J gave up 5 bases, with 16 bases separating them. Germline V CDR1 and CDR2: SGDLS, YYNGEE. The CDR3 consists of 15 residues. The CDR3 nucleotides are TGTGCCAGCAGCGTAATAGGGGCCCCGCTCCACGAGCAGTACTTC. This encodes CASSVIGAPLHEQYF.

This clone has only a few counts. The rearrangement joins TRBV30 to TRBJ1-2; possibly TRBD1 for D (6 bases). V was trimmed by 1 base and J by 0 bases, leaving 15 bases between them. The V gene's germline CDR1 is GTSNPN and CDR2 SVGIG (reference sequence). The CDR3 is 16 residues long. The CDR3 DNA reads TGTGCCTGGAGTGCCAGGGGCCAACAGTCTAACTATGGCTACACCTTC. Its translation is CAWSARGQQSNYGYTF.

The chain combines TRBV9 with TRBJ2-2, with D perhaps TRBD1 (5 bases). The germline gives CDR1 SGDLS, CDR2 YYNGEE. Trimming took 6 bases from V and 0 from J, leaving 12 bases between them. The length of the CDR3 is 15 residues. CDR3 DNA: TGTGCCAGCACCCTTCAGGGCGCGAACACCGGGGAGCTGTTTTTT. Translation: CASTLQGANTGELFF.

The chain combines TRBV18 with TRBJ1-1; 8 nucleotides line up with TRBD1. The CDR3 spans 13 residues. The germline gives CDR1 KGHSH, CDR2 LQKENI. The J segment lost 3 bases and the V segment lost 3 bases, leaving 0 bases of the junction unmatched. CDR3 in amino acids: CASSPDRDTEAFF. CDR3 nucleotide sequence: TGTGCCAGCTCACCGGACAGGGACACTGAAGCTTTCTTT.

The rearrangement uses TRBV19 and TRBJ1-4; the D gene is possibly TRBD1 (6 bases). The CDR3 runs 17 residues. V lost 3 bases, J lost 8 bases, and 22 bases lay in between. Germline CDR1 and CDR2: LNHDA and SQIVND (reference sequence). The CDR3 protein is CASSIRLGQRVVEKLFF. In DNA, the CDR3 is TGTGCCAGTAGTATTCGTTTAGGACAGCGGGTTGTCGAAAAACTGTTTTTT.

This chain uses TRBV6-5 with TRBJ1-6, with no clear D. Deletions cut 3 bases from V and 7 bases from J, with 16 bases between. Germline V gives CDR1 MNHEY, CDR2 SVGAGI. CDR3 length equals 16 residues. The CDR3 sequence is CASSYWVGQLNSPLHF. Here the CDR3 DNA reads TGTGCCAGCAGTTATTGGGTTGGGCAGCTAAATTCACCCCTCCACTTT.

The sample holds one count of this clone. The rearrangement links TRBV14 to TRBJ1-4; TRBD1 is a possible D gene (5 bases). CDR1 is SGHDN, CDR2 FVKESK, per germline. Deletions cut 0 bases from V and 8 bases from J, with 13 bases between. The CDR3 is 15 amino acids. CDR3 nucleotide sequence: TGTGCCAGCAGCCAAGATTTATCGGGGCCCGAAAAACTGTTTTTT. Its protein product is CASSQDLSGPEKLFF.

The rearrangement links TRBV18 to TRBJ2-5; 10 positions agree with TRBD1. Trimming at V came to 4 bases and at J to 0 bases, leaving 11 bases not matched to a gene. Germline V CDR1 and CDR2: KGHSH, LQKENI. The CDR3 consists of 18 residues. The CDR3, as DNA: TGTGCCAGCTCACAGCGACAGGGGGCAGGGGACTACCAAGAGACCCAGTACTTC. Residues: CASSQRQGAGDYQETQYF.

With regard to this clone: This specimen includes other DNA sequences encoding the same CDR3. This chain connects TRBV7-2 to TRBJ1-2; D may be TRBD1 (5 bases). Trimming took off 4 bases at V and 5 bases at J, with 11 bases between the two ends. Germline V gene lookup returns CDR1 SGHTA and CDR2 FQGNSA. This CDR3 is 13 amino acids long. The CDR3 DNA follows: TGTGCCAGCAGCTCCGGCCAGGGTTATGGCTACACCTTC. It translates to CASSSGQGYGYTF. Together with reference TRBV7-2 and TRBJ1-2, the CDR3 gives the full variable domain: GAGVSQSPSNKVTEKGKDVELRCDPISGHTALYWYRQSLGQGLEFLIYFQGNSAPDKSGLPSDRFSAERTGGSVSTLTIQRTQQEDSAVYLCASSSGQGYGYTFGSGTRLTVV.

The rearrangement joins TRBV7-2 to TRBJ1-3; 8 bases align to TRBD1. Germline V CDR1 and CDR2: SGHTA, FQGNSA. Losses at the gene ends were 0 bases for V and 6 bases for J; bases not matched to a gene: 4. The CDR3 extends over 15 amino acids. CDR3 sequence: CASSLARDRPNTIYF. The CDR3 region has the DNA TGTGCCAGCAGCTTAGCGCGGGACAGGCCAAACACCATATATTTT.

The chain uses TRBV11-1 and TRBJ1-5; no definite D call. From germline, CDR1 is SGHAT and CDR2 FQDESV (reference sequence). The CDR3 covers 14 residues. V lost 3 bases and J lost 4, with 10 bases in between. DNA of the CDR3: TGTGCCAGCAGCTTCGGCAGCGCTAATCAGCCCCAGCATTTT. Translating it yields CASSFGSANQPQHF.

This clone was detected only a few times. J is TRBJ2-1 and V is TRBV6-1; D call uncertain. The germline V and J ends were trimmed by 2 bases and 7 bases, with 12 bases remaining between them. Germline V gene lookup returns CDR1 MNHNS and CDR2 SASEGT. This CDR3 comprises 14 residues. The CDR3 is CASSEIIEVNEQFF. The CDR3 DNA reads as TGTGCCAGCAGTGAAATAATTGAGGTTAATGAGCAGTTCTTC.

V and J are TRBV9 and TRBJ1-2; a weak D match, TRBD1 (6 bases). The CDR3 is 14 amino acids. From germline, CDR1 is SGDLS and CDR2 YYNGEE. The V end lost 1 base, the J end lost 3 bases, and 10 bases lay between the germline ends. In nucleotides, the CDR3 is TGTGCCAGCAGCGTAACAGGGACCCACTATGGCTACACCTTC. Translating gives CASSVTGTHYGYTF.

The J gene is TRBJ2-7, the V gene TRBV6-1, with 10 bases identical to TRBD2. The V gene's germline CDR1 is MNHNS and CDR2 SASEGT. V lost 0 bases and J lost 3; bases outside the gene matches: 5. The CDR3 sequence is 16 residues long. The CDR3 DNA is TGTGCCAGCAGTGAAGCGAGCGGGGGGGCCATCTACGAGCAGTACTTC. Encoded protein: CASSEASGGAIYEQYF.

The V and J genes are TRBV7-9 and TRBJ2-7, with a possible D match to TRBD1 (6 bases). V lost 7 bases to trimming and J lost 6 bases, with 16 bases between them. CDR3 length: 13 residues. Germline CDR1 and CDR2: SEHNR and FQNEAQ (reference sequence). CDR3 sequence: CASTFQGIAEQYF. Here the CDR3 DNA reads TGTGCCAGCACCTTCCAGGGGATCGCCGAGCAGTACTTC.

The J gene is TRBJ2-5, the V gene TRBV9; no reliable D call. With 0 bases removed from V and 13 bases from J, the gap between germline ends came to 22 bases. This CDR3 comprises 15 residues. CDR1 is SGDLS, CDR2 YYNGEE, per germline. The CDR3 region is CASSVAASGPYERYF. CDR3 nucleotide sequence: TGTGCCAGCAGCGTAGCCGCAAGTGGGCCCTACGAGCGGTACTTC.

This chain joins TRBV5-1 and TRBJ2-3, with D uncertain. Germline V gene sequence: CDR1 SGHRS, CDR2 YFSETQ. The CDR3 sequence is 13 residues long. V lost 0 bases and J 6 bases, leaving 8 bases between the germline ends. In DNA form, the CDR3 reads TGCGCCAGCAGCTTGGCCCCAGAGGATACGCAGTATTTT. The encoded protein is CASSLAPEDTQYF.

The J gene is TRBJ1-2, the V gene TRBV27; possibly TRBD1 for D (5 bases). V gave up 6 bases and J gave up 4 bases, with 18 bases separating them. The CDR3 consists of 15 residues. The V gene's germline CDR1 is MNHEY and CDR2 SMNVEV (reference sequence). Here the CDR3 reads CASSPRWDLGYGYTF. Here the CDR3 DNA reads TGTGCCAGCAGCCCTAGATGGGACCTGGGCTATGGCTACACCTTC.

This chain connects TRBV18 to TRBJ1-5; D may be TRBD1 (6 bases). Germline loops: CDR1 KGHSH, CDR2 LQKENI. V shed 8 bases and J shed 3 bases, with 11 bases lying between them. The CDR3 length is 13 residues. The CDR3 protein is CASAGQSNQPQHF. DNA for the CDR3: TGTGCCAGCGCAGGACAGTCCAATCAGCCCCAGCATTTT.

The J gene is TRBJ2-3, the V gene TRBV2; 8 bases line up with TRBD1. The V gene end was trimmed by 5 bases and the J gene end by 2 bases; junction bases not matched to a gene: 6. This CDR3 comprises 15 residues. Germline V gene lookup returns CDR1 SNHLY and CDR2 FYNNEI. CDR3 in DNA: TGTGCCAGCAGTACCGGACAGGGCTACACAGATACGCAGTATTTT. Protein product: CASSTGQGYTDTQYF.

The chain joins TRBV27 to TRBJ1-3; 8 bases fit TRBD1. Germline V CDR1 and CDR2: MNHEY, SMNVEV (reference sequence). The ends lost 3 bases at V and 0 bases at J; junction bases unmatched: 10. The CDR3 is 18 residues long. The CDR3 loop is CASSFLLDRAYSGNTIYF. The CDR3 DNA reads TGTGCCAGCAGTTTCCTCCTGGACAGGGCTTACTCTGGAAACACCATATATTTT.

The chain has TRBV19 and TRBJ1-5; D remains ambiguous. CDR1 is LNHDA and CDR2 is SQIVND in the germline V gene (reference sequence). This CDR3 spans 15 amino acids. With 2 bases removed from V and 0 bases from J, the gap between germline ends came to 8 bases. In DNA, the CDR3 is TGTGCCAGTAGTATAACAGCCTATAGCAATCAGCCCCAGCATTTT. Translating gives CASSITAYSNQPQHF.

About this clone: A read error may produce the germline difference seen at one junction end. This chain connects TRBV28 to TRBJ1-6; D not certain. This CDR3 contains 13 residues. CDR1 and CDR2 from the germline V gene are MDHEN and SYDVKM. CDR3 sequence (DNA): TGTACCAGCAGTTCCCCGTTACACCCACCCCTCCACTTT. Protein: CTSSSPLHPPLHF.

CDR3 coding DNA: TGTGCCAGCAGTCCCAGGGTGGGTTCCTATGGCTACACCTTC. Its protein is CASSPRVGSYGYTF. This chain links TRBV6-4 with TRBJ1-2; possibly TRBD1 for D (5 bases). V lost 5 bases to trimming and J lost 4 bases, with 14 bases between them. The CDR3 length is 14 residues. CDR1 is MRHNA and CDR2 is SNTAGT in the germline V gene.

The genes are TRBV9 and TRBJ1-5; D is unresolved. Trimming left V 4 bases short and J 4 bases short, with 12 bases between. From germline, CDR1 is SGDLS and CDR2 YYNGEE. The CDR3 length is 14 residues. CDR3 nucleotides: TGTGCCAGCAGCTCCCAGGCCAGAAATCAGCCCCAGCATTTT. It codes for CASSSQARNQPQHF.

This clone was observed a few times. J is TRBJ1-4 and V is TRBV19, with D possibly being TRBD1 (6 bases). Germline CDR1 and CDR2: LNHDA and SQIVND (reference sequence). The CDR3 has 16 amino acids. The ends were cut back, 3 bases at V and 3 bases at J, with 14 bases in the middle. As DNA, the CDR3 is TGTGCCAGTAGTATTCCGGCAGGGGTATCTAATGAAAAACTGTTTTTT. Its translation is CASSIPAGVSNEKLFF. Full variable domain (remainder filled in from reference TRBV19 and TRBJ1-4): DGGITQSPKYLFRKEGQNVTLSCEQNLNHDAMYWYRQDPGQGLRLIYYSQIVNDFQKGDIAEGYSVSREKKESFPLTVTSAQKNPTAFYLCASSIPAGVSNEKLFFGSGTQLSVL.